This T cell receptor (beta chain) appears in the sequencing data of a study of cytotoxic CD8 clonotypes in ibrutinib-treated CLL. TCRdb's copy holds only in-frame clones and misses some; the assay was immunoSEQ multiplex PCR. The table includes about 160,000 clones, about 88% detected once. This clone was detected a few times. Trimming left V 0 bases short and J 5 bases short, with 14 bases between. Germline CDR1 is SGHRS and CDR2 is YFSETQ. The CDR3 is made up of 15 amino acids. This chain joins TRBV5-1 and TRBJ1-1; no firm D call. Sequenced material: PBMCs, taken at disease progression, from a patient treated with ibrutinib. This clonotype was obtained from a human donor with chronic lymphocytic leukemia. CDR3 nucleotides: TGCGCCAGCAGCTTGGAAGGACCTGCAGATACTGAAGCTTTCTTT. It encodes CASSLEGPADTEAFF. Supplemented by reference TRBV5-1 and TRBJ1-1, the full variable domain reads KAGVTQTPRYLIKTRGQQVTLSCSPISGHRSVSWYQQTPGQGLQFLFEYFSETQRNKGNFPGRFSGRQFSNSRSEMNVSTLELGDSALYLCASSLEGPADTEAFFGQGTRLTVV.